In its sample, the clone carrying this T cell receptor beta chain was seen a few times. Its antigen is as yet unknown. After removal of 7 bases from V and 0 bases from J, the junction contained 6 bases not matched to a gene. The CDR3 runs to 15 residues. Germline values: CDR1 MNHNY, CDR2 SVGAGI (reference sequence). The naive CD8 fraction comprised CD45RO-negative cells positively selected for CCR7 and excluded terminally differentiated effector memory CD45RA+ cells. Per sorted-subset replicate PCR, input was approximately 210 ng DNA, representing 30,000 to 35,000 T cell genomes. Clones were read by immunoSEQ multiplex PCR, and TCRdb kept only the in-frame ones, dropping some. This sample has roughly 1,800,000 clones, with approximately 95% found just once. The data are from a study of shared clonotypes between healthy human individuals. Regarding the study as a whole: Between several donors, naive CD4 clonotypes were shared at a level of around 4.9%.

The chain recombines TRBV6-6 with TRBJ1-5; TRBD1 aligns across 7 bases. The TCR was taken from a man younger than 35 in good health. The sequenced sample was naive CD8+ T cells sorted from blood. CDR3 sequence (DNA): TGTGCCAGCATCCGGGACAGCTCTAGCAATCAGCCCCAGCATTTT. It yields the protein CASIRDSSSNQPQHF.